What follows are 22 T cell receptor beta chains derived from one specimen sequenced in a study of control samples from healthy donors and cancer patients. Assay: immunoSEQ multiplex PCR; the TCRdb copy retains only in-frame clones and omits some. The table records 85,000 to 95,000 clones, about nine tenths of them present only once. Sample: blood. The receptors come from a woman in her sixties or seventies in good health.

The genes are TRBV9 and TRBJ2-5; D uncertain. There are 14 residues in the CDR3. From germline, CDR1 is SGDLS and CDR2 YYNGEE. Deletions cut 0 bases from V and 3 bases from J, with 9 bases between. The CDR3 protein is CASSVGKTKETQYF. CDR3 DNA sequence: TGTGCCAGCAGCGTAGGAAAGACCAAAGAGACCCAGTACTTC.

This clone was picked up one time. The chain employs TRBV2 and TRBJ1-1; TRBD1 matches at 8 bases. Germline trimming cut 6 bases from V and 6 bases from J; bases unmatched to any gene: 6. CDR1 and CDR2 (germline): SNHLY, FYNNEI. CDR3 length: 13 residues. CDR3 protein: CASSPEQGAEAFF. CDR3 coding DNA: TGTGCCAGCAGCCCAGAACAGGGGGCTGAAGCTTTCTTT.

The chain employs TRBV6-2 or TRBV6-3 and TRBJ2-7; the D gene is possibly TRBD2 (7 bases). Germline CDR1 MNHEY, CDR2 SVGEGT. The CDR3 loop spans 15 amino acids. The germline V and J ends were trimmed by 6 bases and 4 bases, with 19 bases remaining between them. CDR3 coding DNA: TGTGCCAGCAGCCTACCACTAGCGCAGGGGTACGAGCAGTACTTC. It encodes CASSLPLAQGYEQYF.

CDR3 residues: CATSTDTQYF. CDR3 in DNA: TGTGCAACTAGCACAGATACGCAGTATTTT. The chain recombines TRBV6-6 with TRBJ2-3; no clear D gene. This CDR3 is built from 10 residues. Germline CDR1 is MNHNY and CDR2 is SVGAGI (reference sequence).

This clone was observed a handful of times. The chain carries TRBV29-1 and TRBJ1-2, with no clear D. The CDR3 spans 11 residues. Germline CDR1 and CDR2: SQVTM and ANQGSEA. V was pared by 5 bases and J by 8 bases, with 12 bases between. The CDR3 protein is CSVHDEPGYTF. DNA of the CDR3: TGCAGCGTTCACGACGAGCCCGGCTACACCTTC.

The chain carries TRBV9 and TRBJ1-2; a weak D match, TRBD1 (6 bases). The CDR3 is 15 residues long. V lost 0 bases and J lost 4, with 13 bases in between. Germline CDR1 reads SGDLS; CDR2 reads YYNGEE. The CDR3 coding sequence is TGTGCCAGCAGCGTAGCGGGGGCTGGGGGCTATGGCTACACCTTC. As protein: CASSVAGAGGYGYTF.

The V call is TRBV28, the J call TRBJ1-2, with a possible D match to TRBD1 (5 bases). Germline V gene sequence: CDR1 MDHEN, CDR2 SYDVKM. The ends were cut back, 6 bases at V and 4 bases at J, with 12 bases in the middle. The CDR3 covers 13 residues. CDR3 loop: CASSLTDPYGYTF. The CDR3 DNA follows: TGTGCCAGCAGCCTGACAGACCCCTATGGCTACACCTTC.

The chain's CDR3 is CASSSGQGARDEQYF. The CDR3 DNA reads TGCGCCAGCAGCTCGGGACAGGGGGCTAGAGACGAGCAGTACTTC. The rearrangement uses TRBV5-1 and TRBJ2-7; TRBD1 matches at 12 bases. This CDR3 is built from 15 residues. The germline CDR1 and CDR2 sequences are SGHRS and YFSETQ. With V trimmed by 3 bases and J by 5 bases, 6 bases remained unmatched. The whole variable domain, filled in from reference TRBV5-1 and TRBJ2-7, reads KAGVTQTPRYLIKTRGQQVTLSCSPISGHRSVSWYQQTPGQGLQFLFEYFSETQRNKGNFPGRFSGRQFSNSRSEMNVSTLELGDSALYLCASSSGQGARDEQYFGPGTRLTVT.

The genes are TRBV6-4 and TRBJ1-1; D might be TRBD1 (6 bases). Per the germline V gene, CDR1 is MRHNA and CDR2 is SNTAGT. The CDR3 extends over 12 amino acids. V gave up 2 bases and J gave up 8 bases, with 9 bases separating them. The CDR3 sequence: CASSDVQGEAFF. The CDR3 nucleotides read TGTGCCAGCAGTGACGTACAGGGAGAAGCTTTCTTT.

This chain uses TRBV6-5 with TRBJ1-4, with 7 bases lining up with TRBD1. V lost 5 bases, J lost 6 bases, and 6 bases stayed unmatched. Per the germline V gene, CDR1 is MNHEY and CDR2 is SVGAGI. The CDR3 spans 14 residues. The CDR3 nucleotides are TGTGCCAGCAGTCTCAGGGGGATAGATGAAAAACTGTTTTTT. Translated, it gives CASSLRGIDEKLFF.

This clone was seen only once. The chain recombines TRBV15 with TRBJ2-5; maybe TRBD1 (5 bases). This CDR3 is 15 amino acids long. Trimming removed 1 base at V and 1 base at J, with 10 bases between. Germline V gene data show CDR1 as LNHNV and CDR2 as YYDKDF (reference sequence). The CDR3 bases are TGTGCCACCAGCAGAGGAAGGGGCTTCCAAGAGACCCAGTACTTC. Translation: CATSRGRGFQETQYF.

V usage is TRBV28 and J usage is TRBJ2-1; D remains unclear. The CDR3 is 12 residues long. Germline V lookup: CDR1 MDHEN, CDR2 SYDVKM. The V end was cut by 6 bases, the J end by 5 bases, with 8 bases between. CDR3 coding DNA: TGTGCCAGCAGGGGCGACAACAATGAGCAGTTCTTC. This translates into CASRGDNNEQFF.

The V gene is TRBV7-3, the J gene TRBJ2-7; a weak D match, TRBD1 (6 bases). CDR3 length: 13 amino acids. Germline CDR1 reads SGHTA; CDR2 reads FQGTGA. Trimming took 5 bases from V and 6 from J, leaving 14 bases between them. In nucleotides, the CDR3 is TGTGCCAGCAGCCTTTCACAGGGAACCGAGCAGTACTTC. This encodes CASSLSQGTEQYF.

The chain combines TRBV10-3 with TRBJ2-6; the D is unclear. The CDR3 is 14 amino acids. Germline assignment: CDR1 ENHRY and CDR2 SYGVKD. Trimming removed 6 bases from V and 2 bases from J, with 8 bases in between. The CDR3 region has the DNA TGTGCCATCAGGCCCGATGCTGGGGCCAACGTCCTGACTTTC. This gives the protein CAIRPDAGANVLTF.

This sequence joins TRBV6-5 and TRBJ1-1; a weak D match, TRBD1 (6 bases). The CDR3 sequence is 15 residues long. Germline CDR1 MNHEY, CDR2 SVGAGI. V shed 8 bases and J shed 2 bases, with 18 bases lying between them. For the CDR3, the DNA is TGTGCCAGCTCCATCCCGGTGACAGGCAACACTGAAGCTTTCTTT. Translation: CASSIPVTGNTEAFF.

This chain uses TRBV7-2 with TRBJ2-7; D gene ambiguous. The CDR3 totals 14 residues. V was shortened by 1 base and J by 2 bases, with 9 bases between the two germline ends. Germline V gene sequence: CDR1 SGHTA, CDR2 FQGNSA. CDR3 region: CASSLVGGPYEQYF. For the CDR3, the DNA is TGTGCCAGCAGCTTAGTGGGCGGACCCTACGAGCAGTACTTC.

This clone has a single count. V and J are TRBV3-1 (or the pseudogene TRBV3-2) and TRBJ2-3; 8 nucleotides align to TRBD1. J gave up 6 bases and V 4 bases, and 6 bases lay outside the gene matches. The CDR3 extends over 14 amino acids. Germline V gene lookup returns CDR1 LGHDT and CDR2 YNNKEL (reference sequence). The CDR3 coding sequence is TGTGCCAGCAGCCTCGCCAGGGGGCGCGATACGCAGTATTTT. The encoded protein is CASSLARGRDTQYF.

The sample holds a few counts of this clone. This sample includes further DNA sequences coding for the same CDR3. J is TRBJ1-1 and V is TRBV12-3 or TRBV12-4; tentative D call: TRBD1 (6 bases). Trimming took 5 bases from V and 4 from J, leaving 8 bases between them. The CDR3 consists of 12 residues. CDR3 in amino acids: CASSQGFTEAFF. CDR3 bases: TGTGCCAGCAGTCAGGGGTTCACTGAAGCTTTCTTT.

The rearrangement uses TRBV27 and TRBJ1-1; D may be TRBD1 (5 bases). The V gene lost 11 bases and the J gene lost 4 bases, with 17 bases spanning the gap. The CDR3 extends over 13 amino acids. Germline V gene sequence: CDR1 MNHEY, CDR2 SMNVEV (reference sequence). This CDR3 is CACYALGGTEAFF. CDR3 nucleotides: TGTGCCTGCTACGCCTTGGGGGGCACTGAAGCTTTCTTT.

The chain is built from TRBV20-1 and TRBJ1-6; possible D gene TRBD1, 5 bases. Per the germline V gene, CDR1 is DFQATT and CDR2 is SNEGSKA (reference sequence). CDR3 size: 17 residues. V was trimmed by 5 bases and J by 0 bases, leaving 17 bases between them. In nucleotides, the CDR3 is TGCAGTGCTCGTGGGGGAGCCTGGCGCTCCTATAATTCACCCCTCCACTTT. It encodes CSARGGAWRSYNSPLHF.

CDR3 amino acids: CASSLGGQGRLLGEKLFF. The CDR3 DNA reads as TGCGCCAGCAGCTTAGGTGGGCAGGGGCGTCTCCTGGGTGAAAAACTGTTTTTT. The chain employs TRBV5-1 and TRBJ1-4; D may be TRBD1 (6 bases). The CDR3 sequence is 18 residues long. V was cut by 2 bases and J by 7 bases, with 24 bases left in between. CDR1 is SGHRS, CDR2 YFSETQ, per germline. Complete variable domain (other parts from reference TRBV5-1 and TRBJ1-4): KAGVTQTPRYLIKTRGQQVTLSCSPISGHRSVSWYQQTPGQGLQFLFEYFSETQRNKGNFPGRFSGRQFSNSRSEMNVSTLELGDSALYLCASSLGGQGRLLGEKLFFGSGTQLSVL.

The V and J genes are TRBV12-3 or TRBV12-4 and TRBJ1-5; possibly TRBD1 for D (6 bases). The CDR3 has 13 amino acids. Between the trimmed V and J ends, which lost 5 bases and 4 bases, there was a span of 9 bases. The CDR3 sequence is CASSVQGNQPQHF. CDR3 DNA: TGTGCCAGCAGTGTACAGGGAAATCAGCCCCAGCATTTT.